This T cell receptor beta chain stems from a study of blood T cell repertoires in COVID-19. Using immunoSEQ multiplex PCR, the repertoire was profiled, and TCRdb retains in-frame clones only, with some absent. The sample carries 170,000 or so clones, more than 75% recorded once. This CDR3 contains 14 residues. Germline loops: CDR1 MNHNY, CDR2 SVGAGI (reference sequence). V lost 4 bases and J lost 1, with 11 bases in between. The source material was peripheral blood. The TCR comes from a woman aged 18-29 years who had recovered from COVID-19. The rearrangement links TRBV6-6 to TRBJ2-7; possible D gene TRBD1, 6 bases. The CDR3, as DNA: TGTGCCAGCAGTTCTGAGGGACAATCCTACGAGCAGTACGTC. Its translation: CASSSEGQSYEQYV.